This T cell receptor (beta chain) is drawn from a study of long-term antiretroviral therapy in people with HIV. Study-wide findings and caveats: Controls had broader CDR3 length ranges than HIV repertoires did.

Sequencing used immunoSEQ v3.0 at survey level. Profiled with immunoSEQ multiplex PCR; TCRdb holds only in-frame clones, not every one. The data show some 17,000 clones, 76% seen once. Every specimen provided 1-10 million cryopreserved PBMC before DNA extraction took place. This clone came up a few times. Its target is not known. CDR1 and CDR2 (germline): SQVTM, ANQGSEA. The CDR3 consists of 15 residues. V shed 3 bases and J shed 5 bases, with 18 bases lying between them. Source: unsorted PBMCs, taken approximately 2.5 years before starting antiretroviral therapy. The J gene is TRBJ2-3, the V gene TRBV29-1, with a possible D match to TRBD1 (6 bases). The origin of this receptor is a woman aged 45-60 years with HIV. The CDR3 spells CSVEGALVGGDTQYF. The CDR3 DNA reads as TGCAGCGTTGAGGGGGCGCTCGTCGGCGGAGATACGCAGTATTTT.